Listed below are T cell receptor beta chains from one sample, sequenced in a study of T cells in Graves' hyperthyroidism and ophthalmopathy. TCRdb fed the multiplex PCR reads into MiXCR, producing one record per CDR3 protein. The sample holds under 350,000 distinct CDR3 sequences, about 21% seen once. The sample was blood. The receptors stem from a woman between 45 and 65 years old with Graves' hyperthyroidism. CDR3s include the opening cysteine and the closing phenylalanine or tryptophan. Fields, in order: J gene, V gene, CDR3 protein.

TRBJ1-1	TRBV30	CAWRIDSFNTEAFF
TRBJ2-3	TRBV3-1	CASSHRAGGPRDTQYF
TRBJ2-1	TRBV7-8	CASSFFSGRAGNEQFF
TRBJ2-7	TRBV20-1	CSARDWGSSYEQYF
TRBJ2-7	TRBV9	CASSVSPTSGRDEQYF
TRBJ1-4	TRBV18	CASSSGASSEKLFF
TRBJ1-3	TRBV5-1	CASSLEWTGMNTIYF
TRBJ2-6	TRBV3-1	CASSHPPSSGANVLTF
TRBJ2-7	TRBV6-1	CASAKTGTYEQYF
TRBJ2-5	TRBV18	CASSPPGLQETQYF
TRBJ1-2	TRBV7-9	CASSQDMSLTGEEGYGYTF
TRBJ1-5	TRBV5-8	CASSLEKNQPQHF
TRBJ2-2	TRBV7-9	CASRPTGQGTGELFF
TRBJ1-4	TRBV19	CASSTRTATNEKLFF
TRBJ2-5	TRBV29-1	CSVRTGRETQYF
TRBJ2-7	TRBV5-1	CASSLASGGLTYEQYF
TRBJ2-5	TRBV7-7	CASSIGTATVQETQYF
TRBJ1-2	TRBV7-9	CASRKEGGPNGGGYTF
TRBJ2-2	TRBV27	CASSLGRGAAGELFF
TRBJ2-1	TRBV7-3	CASSLTSGSFNEQFF
TRBJ2-3	TRBV6-1	CASSGGLLAVDTQYF
TRBJ1-1	TRBV19	CASSELQGGTEAFF
TRBJ2-1	TRBV28	CASSEYSGRINEQFF
TRBJ2-2	TRBV2	CASSEGFTGELFF
TRBJ1-1	TRBV12-3/TRBV12-4	CASSYDRESVNTEAFF